The T cell receptor beta chain under discussion was sequenced for a study of blood T cell repertoires in COVID-19. Across the whole study: Samples came from the United States, Italy and Spain, spanning acute and convalescent COVID-19.

Trimming at V came to 4 bases and at J to 4 bases, leaving 10 bases not matched to a gene. Germline values: CDR1 SGHTS, CDR2 YDEGEE. The CDR3 extends over 16 amino acids. TCRdb's table, derived via immunoSEQ multiplex PCR, lists solely in-frame clones and lacks some. The data show 100,000 to 150,000 clones, approximately 81% seen once. Sequenced sample: peripheral blood. This chain uses TRBV5-8 with TRBJ1-2, with 10 bases fitting TRBD1. The receptor's source is a man aged 55 to 70 with acute or convalescent COVID-19. This chain's CDR3 is CASSTMGQGTIYGYTF. DNA of the CDR3: TGTGCCAGCAGCACAATGGGACAGGGGACGATCTATGGCTACACCTTC.